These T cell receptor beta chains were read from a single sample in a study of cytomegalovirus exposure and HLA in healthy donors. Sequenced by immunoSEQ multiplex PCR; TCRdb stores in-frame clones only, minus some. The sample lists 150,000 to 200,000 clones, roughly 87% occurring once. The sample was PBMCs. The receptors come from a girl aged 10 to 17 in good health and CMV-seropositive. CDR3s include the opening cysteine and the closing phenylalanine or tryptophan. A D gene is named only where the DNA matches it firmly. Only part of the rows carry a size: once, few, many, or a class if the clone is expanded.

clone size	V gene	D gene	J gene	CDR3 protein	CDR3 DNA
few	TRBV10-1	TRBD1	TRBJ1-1	CASSEGQGAFEAFF	TGCGCCAGCAGTGAGGGACAGGGGGCGTTTGAAGCTTTCTTT
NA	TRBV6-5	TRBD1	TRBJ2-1	CASSRDRRSDEQFF	TGTGCCAGCAGTCGGGACAGACGAAGTGATGAGCAGTTCTTC
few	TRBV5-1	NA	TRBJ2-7	CASSRSGTSAYEQYF	TGCGCCAGCAGCCGGTCCGGGACAAGTGCCTACGAGCAGTACTTC
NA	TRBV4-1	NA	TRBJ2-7	CASSHIGGESSYEQYF	TGCGCCAGCAGCCACATAGGGGGGGAGAGCTCCTACGAGCAGTACTTC
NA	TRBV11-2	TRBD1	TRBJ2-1	CASSPRLEGGQGGNEQFF	TGTGCCAGCAGCCCACGACTTGAAGGGGGACAGGGGGGCAATGAGCAGTTCTTC
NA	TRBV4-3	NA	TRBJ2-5	CASSKLGHKGETQYF	TGCGCCAGCAGCAAGCTGGGACATAAGGGGGAGACCCAGTACTTC
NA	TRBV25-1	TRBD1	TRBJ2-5	CASRGQGKETQYF	TGTGCCAGCAGGGGACAGGGAAAAGAGACCCAGTACTTC
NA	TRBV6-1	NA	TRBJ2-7	CASSEVGSYYEQYF	TGTGCCAGCAGTGAAGTGGGCTCTTACTACGAGCAGTACTTC
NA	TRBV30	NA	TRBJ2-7	CAWSVRGGLTYEQYF	TGTGCCTGGAGTGTACGTGGGGGACTCACCTACGAGCAGTACTTC
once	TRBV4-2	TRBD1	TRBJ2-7	CASSQGGTGYDEQYF	TGTGCCAGCAGCCAAGGTGGGACAGGGTACGACGAGCAGTACTTC